The clone carrying this TCR beta chain showed up just once. Antigen: not known. The data were taken from a study of cytomegalovirus exposure and HLA in healthy donors. This PCR relied on a set of 60 Vbeta primers and 13 Jbeta primers. The assay was immunoSEQ multiplex PCR, and TCRdb's table has in-frame clones only and misses some. The sample lists 120,000 to 150,000 clones, 60% to 85% occurring once. Study outcomes and limitations: In vitro data verified a few CMV-associated chains as specific for CMV antigens.

The sample consisted of PBMCs. The sequence derives from a male donor in good health and CMV-seronegative.

The CDR3 region has the DNA TGTGCCAGCAGCCCCCAGCGGGGGGGGTACAATGAGCAGTTCTTC. It translates to CASSPQRGGYNEQFF. This chain joins TRBV7-8 and TRBJ2-1, with 10 bases fitting TRBD2. The ends lost 5 bases at V and 4 bases at J; junction bases unmatched: 5. CDR1 SGHVS and CDR2 FQNEAQ come from the germline V gene. The CDR3 has 15 amino acids. The full variable domain, completed using reference TRBV7-8 and TRBJ2-1, is GAGVSQSPRYKVAKRGQDVALRCDPISGHVSLFWYQQALGQGPEFLTYFQNEAQLDKSGLPSDRFFAERPEGSVSTLKIQRTQQEDSAVYLCASSPQRGGYNEQFFGPGTRLTVL.